This T cell receptor (beta chain) originates from a study of cytomegalovirus exposure and HLA in healthy donors. About this clone itself: Its antigen is as yet unknown. The sample has other DNA sequences that encode this CDR3 too.

With 60 Vbeta and 13 Jbeta primers, the PCR was carried out. Clones were sequenced by immunoSEQ multiplex PCR, and TCRdb holds only the in-frame ones, with some missing. The table lists approximately 110,000 clones, about 80% of them singletons. Germline V CDR1 and CDR2: WNHNN, SYGVQD (reference sequence). Trimming took 0 bases from V and 0 from J, leaving 8 bases between them. The CDR3 loop spans 15 amino acids. Overall study results and limits: Reportedly, a later analysis found an Asian-associated ancestry cluster had fewer N-insertions than the approximately 670-donor mean. Diagnosis of cytomegalovirus status made by the classifier reportedly showed high specificity and sensitivity. In an earlier analysis, about 87% or about 30%: the productive usage of most TCR beta V segments. Most likely, a cluster of highly shared sequence variants arose as a sequencing artifact.

The chain has TRBV10-1 and TRBJ1-1; D unclear. What was sequenced was PBMCs. This TCR derives from a female donor in good health and CMV-seropositive. The CDR3 nucleotides are TGCGCCAGCAGTGAGTCGACCGGGGTGAACACTGAAGCTTTCTTT. It yields the protein CASSESTGVNTEAFF.